This T cell receptor beta chain was retrieved from a study of T cells after posttransplantation cyclophosphamide. Study-wide results and caveats: After PTCy, TRB diversity resembled that of CNI/methotrexate controls. Later post-transplant blood repertoires were often dominated by donor CD8+ memory clones. Tissue-infiltrating T cells from skin or gut overlapped little with blood T cells.

The CDR3 is made up of 16 amino acids. The germline V gene encodes CDR1 MDHEN and CDR2 SYDVKM. V was pared by 2 bases and J by 7 bases, with 10 bases of the junction left unmatched. At least ten counts were recorded for this clone. Its antigen is as yet unknown. TCRdb's copy holds only in-frame clones and misses some; the assay was immunoSEQ multiplex PCR. The sample is made up of thousands of clones, none counted only once. A marrow graft followed busulfan-fludarabine conditioning, with cyclophosphamide on days +3 and +4. The chain uses TRBV28 and TRBJ1-4, with 7 bases fitting TRBD1. The receptor was derived from a male patient in his sixties or seventies who received an allogeneic stem cell transplant from a related donor and was CMV-positive. Some T cells may originate from the graft donor. The specimen was PBMCs, collected after allogeneic stem cell transplant with posttransplant cyclophosphamide. The CDR3 DNA reads TGTGCCAGCAGTTTAGGCCAGGGGGTCGGAGGTGAAAAACTGTTTTTT. Translation: CASSLGQGVGGEKLFF. Filled out from reference TRBV28 and TRBJ1-4, the complete variable domain reads DVKVTQSSRYLVKRTGEKVFLECVQDMDHENMFWYRQDPGLGLRLIYFSYDVKMKEKGDIPEGYSVSREKKERFSLILESASTNQTSMYLCASSLGQGVGGEKLFFGSGTQLSVL.